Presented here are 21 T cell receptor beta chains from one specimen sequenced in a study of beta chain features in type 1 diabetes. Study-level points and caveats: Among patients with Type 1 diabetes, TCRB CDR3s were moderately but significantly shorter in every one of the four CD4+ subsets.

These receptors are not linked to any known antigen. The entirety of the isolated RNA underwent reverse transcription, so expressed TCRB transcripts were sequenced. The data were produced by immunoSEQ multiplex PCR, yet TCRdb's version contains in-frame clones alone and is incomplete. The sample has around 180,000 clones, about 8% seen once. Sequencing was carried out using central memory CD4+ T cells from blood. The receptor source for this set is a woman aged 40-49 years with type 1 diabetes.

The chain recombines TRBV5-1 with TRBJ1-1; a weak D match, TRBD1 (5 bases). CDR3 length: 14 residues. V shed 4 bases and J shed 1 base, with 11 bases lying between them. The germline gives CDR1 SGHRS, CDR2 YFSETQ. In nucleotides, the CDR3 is TGCGCCAGCAGCGGCCGGACAACGAACACTGAAGCTTTCTTT. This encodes CASSGRTTNTEAFF.

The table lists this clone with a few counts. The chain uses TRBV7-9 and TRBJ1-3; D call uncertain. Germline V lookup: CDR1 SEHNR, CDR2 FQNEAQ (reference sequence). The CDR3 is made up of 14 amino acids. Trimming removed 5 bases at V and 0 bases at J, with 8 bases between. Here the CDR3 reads CASSRISSGNTIYF. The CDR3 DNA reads TGTGCCAGCAGCCGTATCAGCTCTGGAAACACCATATATTTT.

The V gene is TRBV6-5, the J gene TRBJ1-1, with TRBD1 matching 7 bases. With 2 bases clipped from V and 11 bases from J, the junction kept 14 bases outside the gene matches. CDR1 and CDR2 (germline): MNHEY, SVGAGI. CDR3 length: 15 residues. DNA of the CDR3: TGTGCCAGCAGTTACCCCCAGCGAGGGGGCGGAAGTGCTTTCTTT. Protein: CASSYPQRGGGSAFF.

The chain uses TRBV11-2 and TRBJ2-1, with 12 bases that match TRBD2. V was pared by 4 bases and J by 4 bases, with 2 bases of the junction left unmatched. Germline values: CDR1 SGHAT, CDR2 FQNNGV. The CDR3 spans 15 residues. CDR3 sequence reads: CASSSLAGGYNEQFF. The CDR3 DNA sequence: TGTGCCAGCAGCTCACTAGCGGGGGGTTACAATGAGCAGTTCTTC.

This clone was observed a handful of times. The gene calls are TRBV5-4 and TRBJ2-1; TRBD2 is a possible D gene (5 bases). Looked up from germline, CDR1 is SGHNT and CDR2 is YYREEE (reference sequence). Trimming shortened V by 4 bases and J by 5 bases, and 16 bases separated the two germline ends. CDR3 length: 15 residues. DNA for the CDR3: TGTGCCAGCAGCCGAGGCGGAGGAGTGGACAATGAGCAGTTCTTC. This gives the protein CASSRGGGVDNEQFF.

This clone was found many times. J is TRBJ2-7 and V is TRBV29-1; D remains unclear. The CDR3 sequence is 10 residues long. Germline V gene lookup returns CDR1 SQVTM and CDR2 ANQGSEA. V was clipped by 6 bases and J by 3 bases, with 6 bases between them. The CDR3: CSVQDYEQYF. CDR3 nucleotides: TGCAGCGTCCAGGACTACGAGCAGTACTTC.

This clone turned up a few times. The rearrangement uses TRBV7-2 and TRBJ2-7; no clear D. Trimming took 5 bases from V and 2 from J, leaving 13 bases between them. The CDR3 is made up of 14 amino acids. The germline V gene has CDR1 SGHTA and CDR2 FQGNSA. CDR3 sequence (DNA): TGTGCCAGCAGCCCAAGTGCAGGCCCCTACGAGCAGTACTTC. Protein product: CASSPSAGPYEQYF.

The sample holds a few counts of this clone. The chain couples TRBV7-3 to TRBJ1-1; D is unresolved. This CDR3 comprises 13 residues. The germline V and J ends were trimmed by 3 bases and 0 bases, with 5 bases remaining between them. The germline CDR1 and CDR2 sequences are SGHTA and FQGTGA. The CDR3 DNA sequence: TGTGCCAGCAGCTTGGGCATGAACACTGAAGCTTTCTTT. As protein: CASSLGMNTEAFF.

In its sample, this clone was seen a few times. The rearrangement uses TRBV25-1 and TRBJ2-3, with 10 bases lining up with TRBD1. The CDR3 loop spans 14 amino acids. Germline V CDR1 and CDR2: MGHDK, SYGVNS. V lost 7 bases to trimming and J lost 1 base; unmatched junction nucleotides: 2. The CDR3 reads CASTGTGGTDTQYF. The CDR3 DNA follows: TGTGCCAGCACCGGGACAGGGGGCACAGATACGCAGTATTTT.

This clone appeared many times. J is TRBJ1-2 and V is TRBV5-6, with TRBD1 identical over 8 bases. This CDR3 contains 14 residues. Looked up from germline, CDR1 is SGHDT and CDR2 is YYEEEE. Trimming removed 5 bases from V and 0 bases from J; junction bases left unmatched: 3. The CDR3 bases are TGTGCCAGCAGGCTGACAGGGGCTAACTATGGCTACACCTTC. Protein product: CASRLTGANYGYTF.

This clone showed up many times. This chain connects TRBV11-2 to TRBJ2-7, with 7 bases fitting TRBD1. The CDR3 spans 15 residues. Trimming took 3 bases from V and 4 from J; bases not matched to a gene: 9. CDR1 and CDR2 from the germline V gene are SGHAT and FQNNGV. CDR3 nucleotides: TGTGCCAGCAGCTTGGGACAGCCAACTGGGTACGAGCAGTACTTC. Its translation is CASSLGQPTGYEQYF.

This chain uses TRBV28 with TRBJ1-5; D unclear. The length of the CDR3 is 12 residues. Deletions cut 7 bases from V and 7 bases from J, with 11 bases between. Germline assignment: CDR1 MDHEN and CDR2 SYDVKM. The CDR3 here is CASNSQAQPQHF. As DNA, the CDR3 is TGTGCCAGCAATAGCCAAGCGCAGCCCCAGCATTTT. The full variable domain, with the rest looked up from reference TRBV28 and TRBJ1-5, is DVKVTQSSRYLVKRTGEKVFLECVQDMDHENMFWYRQDPGLGLRLIYFSYDVKMKEKGDIPEGYSVSREKKERFSLILESASTNQTSMYLCASNSQAQPQHFGDGTRLSIL.

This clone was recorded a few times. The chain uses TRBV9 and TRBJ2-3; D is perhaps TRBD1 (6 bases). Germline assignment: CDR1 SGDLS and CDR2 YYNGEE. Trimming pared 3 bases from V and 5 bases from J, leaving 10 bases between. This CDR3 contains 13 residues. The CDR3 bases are TGTGCCAGCAGCGGGATACAGGGAGATACGCAGTATTTT. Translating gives CASSGIQGDTQYF.

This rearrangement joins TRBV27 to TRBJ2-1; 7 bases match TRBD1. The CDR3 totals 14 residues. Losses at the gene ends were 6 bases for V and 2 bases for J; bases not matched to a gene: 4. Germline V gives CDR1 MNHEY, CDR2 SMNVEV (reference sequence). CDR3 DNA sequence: TGTGCCAGCAGCCGAGGGACAGCCTACAATGAGCAGTTCTTC. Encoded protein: CASSRGTAYNEQFF.

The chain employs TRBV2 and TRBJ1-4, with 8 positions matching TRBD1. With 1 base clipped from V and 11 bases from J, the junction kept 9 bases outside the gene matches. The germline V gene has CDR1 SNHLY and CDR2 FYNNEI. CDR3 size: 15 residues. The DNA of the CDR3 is TGTGCCAGCAGTGAAGGACAGGGGAAGGTCCCGAAACTGTTTTTT. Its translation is CASSEGQGKVPKLFF.

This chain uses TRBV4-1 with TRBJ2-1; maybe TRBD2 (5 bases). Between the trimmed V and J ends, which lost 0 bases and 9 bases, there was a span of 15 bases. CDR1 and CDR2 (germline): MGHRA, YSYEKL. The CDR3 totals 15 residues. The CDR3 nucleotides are TGCGCCAGCAGCCAAGATGTCGGGAAAAAGGCTGAGCAGTTCTTC. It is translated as CASSQDVGKKAEQFF.

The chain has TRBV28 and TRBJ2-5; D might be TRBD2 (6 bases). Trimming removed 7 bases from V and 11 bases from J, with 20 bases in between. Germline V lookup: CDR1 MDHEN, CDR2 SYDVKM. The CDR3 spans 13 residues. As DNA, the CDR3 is TGTGCCAGCACCGGGGACCCCACGGGGGAGCAGTACTTC. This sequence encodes CASTGDPTGEQYF.

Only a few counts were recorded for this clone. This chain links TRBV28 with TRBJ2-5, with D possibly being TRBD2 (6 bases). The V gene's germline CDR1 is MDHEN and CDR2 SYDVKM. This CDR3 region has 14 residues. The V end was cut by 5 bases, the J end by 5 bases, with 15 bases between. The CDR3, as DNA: TGTGCCAGCAGTACTACACGGGGGTTGGAGACCCAGTACTTC. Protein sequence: CASSTTRGLETQYF.

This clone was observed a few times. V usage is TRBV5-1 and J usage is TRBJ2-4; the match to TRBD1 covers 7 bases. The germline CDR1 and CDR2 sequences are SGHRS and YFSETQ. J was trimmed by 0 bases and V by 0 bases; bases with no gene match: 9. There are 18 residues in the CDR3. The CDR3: CASSLGSGQLLAKNIQYF. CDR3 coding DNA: TGCGCCAGCAGCTTGGGCTCGGGACAGCTCCTAGCCAAAAACATTCAGTACTTC.

CDR3 coding DNA: TGTGCCAGCAGTGGGGAGGGCGGTATCTATGGCTACACCTTC. The encoded protein is CASSGEGGIYGYTF. The genes are TRBV25-1 and TRBJ1-2; D not certain. Deletions cut 4 bases from V and 4 bases from J, with 13 bases between. The CDR3 consists of 14 residues. Looked up from germline, CDR1 is MGHDK and CDR2 is SYGVNS.

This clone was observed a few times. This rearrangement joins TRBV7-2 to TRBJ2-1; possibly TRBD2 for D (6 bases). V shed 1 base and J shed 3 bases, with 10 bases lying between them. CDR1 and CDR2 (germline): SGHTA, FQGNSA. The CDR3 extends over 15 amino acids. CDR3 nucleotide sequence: TGTGCCAGCAGCTTAGGTGGGGGACTCTACAATGAGCAGTTCTTC. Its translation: CASSLGGGLYNEQFF.